This paragraph reports one T cell receptor (beta chain). Antigen unknown. The data belong to a study of vaccination and CD4 T cells after COVID-19. Looked up from germline, CDR1 is SGHTA and CDR2 is FQGNSA. The CDR3 extends over 14 amino acids. Deletions cut 4 bases from V and 6 bases from J, with 12 bases between. Scientists ran DNA taken from cultured CD4+ T cells through the Oncomine TCR Beta short-read assay for sequencing. Once CD4+ T cells had been cultured, genomic DNA was extracted from them. TCRdb independently ran MiXCR on the PCR reads; one entry per CDR3 protein. The sample records 9,000 to 13,000 distinct CDR3 sequences, around two fifths being singletons. Treatment of the sample: roughly 11-day PBMC culture with coronavirus spike peptide pools or control peptides (ViraFEST assay). Cultures used 2.1 million or so PBMCs per well, 10 IU/ml IL-2 and 8 to 10 ug/ml peptides.

This receptor was taken from a human donor who had recovered from COVID-19. Sequencing was carried out using CD4+ T cells from blood, cultured in vitro. The chain joins TRBV7-2 to TRBJ1-4, with D unresolved. The CDR3 loop is CASSSVGGYEKLFF. In DNA form, the CDR3 reads TGTGCCAGCAGCTCCGTTGGAGGGTATGAAAAACTGTTTTTT. Supplemented by reference TRBV7-2 and TRBJ1-4, the full variable domain reads GAGVSQSPSNKVTEKGKDVELRCDPISGHTALYWYRQSLGQGLEFLIYFQGNSAPDKSGLPSDRFSAERTGGSVSTLTIQRTQQEDSAVYLCASSSVGGYEKLFFGSGTQLSVL.